This TCR beta chain comes out of a study of radiation and T cells in renal cell carcinoma. Whole-study context: Nephrectomy followed 15 Gy stereotactic body radiation by 4 weeks. Study-wide results and caveats: Top tumor clonotypes rose in blood 2 weeks post-radiation, then contracted.

On this clone itself: The target antigen is unknown.

The ends were cut back, 3 bases at V and 1 base at J, with 8 bases in the middle. The CDR3 spans 13 residues. The V gene's germline CDR1 is GTSNPN and CDR2 SVGIG (reference sequence). Described time point: baseline pretreatment blood. Treatment specified: 15 Gy SBRT to primary tumor, nephrectomy 4 weeks later. Radiation-treated patients gave blood at baseline, week 2 and week 4. The patient's renal cell carcinoma had clear cell pathology. Clones were read by immunoSEQ multiplex PCR, and TCRdb kept only the in-frame ones, dropping some. The sample yields 85,000 to 100,000 clones, 86% seen once. This clonotype was sampled from a man aged 50-59 years with renal cell carcinoma. Source: blood, taken from a patient whose treatment included radiotherapy and nephrectomy. The rearrangement uses TRBV30 and TRBJ2-3; D is unclear. CDR3 in amino acids: CAWSARGTDTQYF. The CDR3 DNA reads TGTGCCTGGAGCGCTCGGGGCACAGATACGCAGTATTTT. Complete variable domain (other parts from reference TRBV30 and TRBJ2-3): SQTIHQWPATLVQPVGSPLSLECTVEGTSNPNLYWYRQAAGRGLQLLFYSVGIGQISSEVPQNLSASRPQDRQFILSSKKLLLSDSGFYLCAWSARGTDTQYFGPGTRLTVL.